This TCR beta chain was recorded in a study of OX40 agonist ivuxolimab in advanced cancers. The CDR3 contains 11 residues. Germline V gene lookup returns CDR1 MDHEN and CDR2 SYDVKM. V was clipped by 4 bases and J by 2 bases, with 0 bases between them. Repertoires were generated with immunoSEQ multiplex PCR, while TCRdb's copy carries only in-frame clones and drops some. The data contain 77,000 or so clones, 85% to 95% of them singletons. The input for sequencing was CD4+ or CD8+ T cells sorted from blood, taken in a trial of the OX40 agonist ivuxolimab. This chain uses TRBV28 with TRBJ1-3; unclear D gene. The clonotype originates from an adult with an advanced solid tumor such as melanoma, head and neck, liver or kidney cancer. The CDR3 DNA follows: TGTGCCAGCAGTTCTGGAAACACCATATATTTT. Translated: CASSSGNTIYF.